One and the same sample provided the 32 T cell receptor beta chains below, sequenced in a study of Ad26.COV2.S vaccination and SARS-CoV-2 variants. The treatment denotes: roughly 20 received Ad26.COV2.S at low or high dose, single or two shots; about 5 received placebo; per-sample allocation not given. The study sampled participants on day 63 after the first vaccine or placebo injection. Data came from immunoSEQ multiplex PCR; TCRdb stores just in-frame clones and leaves some out. This table holds hundreds of thousands of clones, 70% to 90% found once. The sample here was peripheral blood, taken in a trial of Ad26.COV2.S vaccine versus placebo. These receptors originate from a person between 18 and 59 years old who received the Ad26.COV2.S COVID-19 vaccine or a placebo.

The chain's CDR3 is CASNPDDNSPLHF. The CDR3 bases are TGTGCCAGTAACCCCGACGATAATTCACCCCTCCACTTT. The chain employs TRBV19 and TRBJ1-6; no firm D call. Trimming shortened V by 7 bases and J by 5 bases, and 9 bases separated the two germline ends. CDR3 length equals 13 residues. In germline, CDR1 is LNHDA, CDR2 SQIVND (reference sequence). Complete variable domain (other parts from reference TRBV19 and TRBJ1-6): DGGITQSPKYLFRKEGQNVTLSCEQNLNHDAMYWYRQDPGQGLRLIYYSQIVNDFQKGDIAEGYSVSREKKESFPLTVTSAQKNPTAFYLCASNPDDNSPLHFGNGTRLTVT.

The chain uses TRBV30 and TRBJ1-5; 7 bases map to TRBD1. The CDR3 has 14 amino acids. Germline CDR1 is GTSNPN and CDR2 is SVGIG (reference sequence). The V and J ends lost 3 bases and 2 bases, in that order; junction bases with no gene match: 4. The CDR3 nucleotides are TGTGCCTGGAGCATCGACAGGGGCAATCAGCCCCAGCATTTT. Its protein product is CAWSIDRGNQPQHF.

This chain links TRBV21-1 with TRBJ2-5; TRBD2 is the table's D call and was not checked against the DNA. TRBV21-1 is an annotated pseudogene. This CDR3 is built from 15 residues. The CDR3 protein is CASSDRPTLEETQYF. The DNA of the CDR3 is TGTGCCAGCAGCGACCGTCCCACCCTGGAGGAGACCCAGTACTTC.

This chain links TRBV4-1 with TRBJ1-5, with D unclear. This CDR3 spans 16 amino acids. V lost 4 bases and J lost 1, with 14 bases in between. The germline V gene encodes CDR1 MGHRA and CDR2 YSYEKL. The CDR3 coding sequence is TGCGCCAGCAGCCCCGATGGAGCTGGGAGCAATCAGCCCCAGCATTTT. It is translated as CASSPDGAGSNQPQHF.

The chain joins TRBV6-5 to TRBJ2-3; maybe TRBD2 (5 bases). Germline lookup yields CDR1 MNHEY and CDR2 SVGAGI. The V end was cut by 5 bases, the J end by 5 bases, with 11 bases between. The CDR3 runs 13 residues. The CDR3 here is CASSLDEGDTQYF. The CDR3 bases are TGTGCCAGCAGTCTAGATGAGGGAGATACGCAGTATTTT.

The chain recombines TRBV19 with TRBJ1-1, with D unclear. The CDR3 loop spans 14 amino acids. Germline V gene lookup returns CDR1 LNHDA and CDR2 SQIVND (reference sequence). Trimming stripped 3 bases from V and 1 base from J, with 9 bases between. The CDR3 region has the DNA TGTGCCAGTAGTATTTATCCGGAGAACACTGAAGCTTTCTTT. It codes for CASSIYPENTEAFF.

This clone was found once. The chain couples TRBV10-3 to TRBJ2-5, with unresolved D. Deletions cut 6 bases from V and 2 bases from J, with 7 bases between. The CDR3 contains 12 residues. Germline V lookup: CDR1 ENHRY, CDR2 SYGVKD. For the CDR3, the DNA is TGTGCCATCAGCGGCACGCAAGAGACCCAGTACTTC. Its translation is CAISGTQETQYF.

This clone came up once. The J gene is TRBJ2-7, the V gene TRBV6-2 or TRBV6-3; 7 bases are a match to TRBD1. CDR3 length equals 16 residues. Germline CDR1 and CDR2: MNHEY and SVGEGT. The J segment lost 0 bases and the V segment lost 4 bases, leaving 9 bases of the junction unmatched. The CDR3 here is CASSSLRQGLSYEQYF. The CDR3 region has the DNA TGTGCCAGCAGTTCCCTCAGACAGGGTCTCTCCTACGAGCAGTACTTC.

CDR3 DNA sequence: TGTGCCAGCGGGGCGGGACGGGGAACCGGGGAGCTGTTTTTT. Amino acids: CASGAGRGTGELFF. The V call is TRBV2, the J call TRBJ2-2, with D possibly matching TRBD2 (6 bases). The germline gives CDR1 SNHLY, CDR2 FYNNEI. V lost 8 bases to trimming and J lost 5 bases, with 15 bases between them. The CDR3 covers 14 residues.

The chain is built from TRBV7-9 and TRBJ1-2, with D unresolved. The CDR3 is 13 amino acids. Trimming took off 0 bases at V and 7 bases at J, with 9 bases between the two ends. Germline CDR1 is SEHNR and CDR2 is FQNEAQ (reference sequence). This CDR3 reads CASSLALGLGYTF. The DNA of the CDR3 is TGTGCCAGCAGCTTAGCGCTAGGACTTGGCTACACCTTC.

The J gene is TRBJ2-7, the V gene TRBV6-5, with 9 bases fitting TRBD1. CDR1 is MNHEY and CDR2 is SVGAGI in the germline V gene. V trimming: 7 bases; J trimming: 5 bases; junction bases outside the gene matches: 12. CDR3 size: 15 residues. CDR3 region: CASTPHRDREDEQYF. The CDR3 region has the DNA TGTGCCAGCACCCCCCACCGGGACAGGGAAGACGAGCAGTACTTC.

The V call is TRBV5-6, the J call TRBJ2-7; D gene unclear. With 0 bases removed from V and 2 bases from J, the gap between germline ends came to 15 bases. Per germline, CDR1 SGHDT and CDR2 YYEEEE. The CDR3 runs 16 residues. CDR3 nucleotide sequence: TGTGCCAGCAGCTTGGGAGCTGCAATGGCTCCCTACGAGCAGTACTTC. This gives the protein CASSLGAAMAPYEQYF.

The chain joins TRBV18 to TRBJ2-1, with D possibly being TRBD2 (6 bases). V was trimmed by 6 bases and J by 5 bases, leaving 11 bases between them. Germline V gene sequence: CDR1 KGHSH, CDR2 LQKENI. This CDR3 is built from 13 residues. CDR3 nucleotide sequence: TGTGCCAGCTCGTCTCAGCGGGACAATGAGCAGTTCTTC. It translates to CASSSQRDNEQFF.

J is TRBJ2-3 and V is TRBV6-6; TRBD1 matches 7 bases. This CDR3 comprises 14 residues. V lost 7 bases and J lost 4; bases outside the gene matches: 8. Germline CDR1 reads MNHNY; CDR2 reads SVGAGI (reference sequence). CDR3 loop: CASTQTGFADTQYF. In DNA, the CDR3 is TGTGCCAGCACCCAGACAGGGTTCGCAGATACGCAGTATTTT.

The chain carries TRBV6-4 and TRBJ2-1; perhaps TRBD1 as D (7 bases). The CDR3 spans 16 residues. Germline V gives CDR1 MRHNA, CDR2 SNTAGT. Trimming took 4 bases from V and 2 from J, leaving 15 bases between them. Written as DNA, the CDR3 is TGTGCCAGCAGTGGGTCAGGGGGGCTACCCTACAATGAGCAGTTCTTC. This codes for CASSGSGGLPYNEQFF.

This rearrangement joins TRBV18 to TRBJ2-1, with D tentatively TRBD1 (6 bases). CDR1 is KGHSH and CDR2 is LQKENI in the germline V gene. V was trimmed by 3 bases and J by 4 bases, leaving 10 bases between them. The CDR3 is made up of 14 amino acids. The CDR3 region has the DNA TGTGCCAGCTCACCCCGACAGGATTACAATGAGCAGTTCTTC. Encoded protein: CASSPRQDYNEQFF.

This chain links TRBV5-1 with TRBJ1-3; no clear D. This CDR3 is 16 amino acids long. Germline-derived CDR1 and CDR2 are SGHRS and YFSETQ. V lost 4 bases, J lost 0 bases, and 14 bases lay in between. The CDR3 DNA is TGCGCCAGCAGCCCCCGGGAGCCGGGCTCTGGAAACACCATATATTTT. It codes for CASSPREPGSGNTIYF.

The chain links TRBV5-1 to TRBJ2-1; 8 nucleotides line up with TRBD1. The V gene's germline CDR1 is SGHRS and CDR2 YFSETQ. This CDR3 spans 17 amino acids. V lost 2 bases to trimming and J lost 0 bases; unmatched junction nucleotides: 7. The CDR3 spells CASSLPRTGSSYNEQFF. CDR3 nucleotides: TGCGCCAGCAGCTTACCCCGGACAGGGAGCTCCTACAATGAGCAGTTCTTC.

This chain joins TRBV6-5 and TRBJ1-2; D perhaps matches TRBD1 (5 bases). Trimming removed 8 bases at V and 4 bases at J, with 17 bases between. Germline assignment: CDR1 MNHEY and CDR2 SVGAGI. The CDR3 spans 14 residues. CDR3 protein: CASGAPGRGYGYTF. Here the CDR3 DNA reads TGTGCCAGCGGCGCCCCGGGACGTGGCTATGGCTACACCTTC.

The gene calls are TRBV27 and TRBJ2-3; 8 positions match TRBD2. The germline V gene encodes CDR1 MNHEY and CDR2 SMNVEV (reference sequence). The CDR3 length is 17 residues. Germline trimming cut 6 bases from V and 4 bases from J; bases unmatched to any gene: 15. The CDR3, as DNA: TGTGCCAGCAGCCTATTGGGGACTAGAGGGATCGCAGATACGCAGTATTTT. The encoded protein is CASSLLGTRGIADTQYF.

The chain couples TRBV4-2 to TRBJ2-2; D gene unclear. This CDR3 spans 14 amino acids. V was shortened by 8 bases and J by 3 bases, with 13 bases between the two germline ends. CDR1 is LGHNA, CDR2 YNFKEQ, per germline. The CDR3 loop reads CASGPDLYTGELFF. The CDR3 nucleotides read TGTGCCAGCGGCCCAGATCTTTACACCGGGGAGCTGTTTTTT.

CDR3 amino acids: CASSSQVSGRADTGELFF. The CDR3 DNA follows: TGCGCCAGCAGCTCTCAGGTTAGCGGGAGGGCAGACACCGGGGAGCTGTTTTTT. The chain couples TRBV5-1 to TRBJ2-2; 11 bases are shared with TRBD2. CDR1 and CDR2 (germline): SGHRS, YFSETQ. The ends lost 3 bases at V and 3 bases at J; junction bases unmatched: 10. This CDR3 comprises 18 residues. The full variable domain, rest sourced from reference TRBV5-1 and TRBJ2-2, is KAGVTQTPRYLIKTRGQQVTLSCSPISGHRSVSWYQQTPGQGLQFLFEYFSETQRNKGNFPGRFSGRQFSNSRSEMNVSTLELGDSALYLCASSSQVSGRADTGELFFGEGSRLTVL.

This clone was detected only once. The chain uses TRBV3-1 (or the pseudogene TRBV3-2) and TRBJ2-1, with D possibly matching TRBD1 (6 bases). CDR1 is LGHDT, CDR2 YNNKEL, per germline (reference sequence). This CDR3 contains 12 residues. V lost 5 bases to trimming and J lost 15 bases, with 17 bases between them. The chain's CDR3 is CASSYLQGSRFF. In DNA, the CDR3 is TGTGCCAGCAGCTATTTACAGGGTTCTCGGTTCTTC.

The chain recombines TRBV7-3 with TRBJ1-6, with unresolved D. V shed 5 bases and J shed 4 bases, with 9 bases lying between them. The CDR3 length is 14 residues. Germline V CDR1 and CDR2: SGHTA, FQGTGA. DNA for the CDR3: TGTGCCAGCAGCATGGAAGGGTATAATTCACCCCTCCACTTT. Amino acid sequence: CASSMEGYNSPLHF.

The V call is TRBV5-6, the J call TRBJ2-1, with D perhaps matching TRBD2 (6 bases). Trimming removed 4 bases from V and 6 bases from J, with 17 bases in between. The length of the CDR3 is 15 residues. Germline values: CDR1 SGHDT, CDR2 YYEEEE. The CDR3 sequence: CASSVTIAVGNEQFF. The CDR3 coding sequence is TGTGCCAGCAGCGTGACTATAGCGGTTGGCAATGAGCAGTTCTTC.

This sequence joins TRBV29-1 and TRBJ1-1; D is perhaps TRBD1 (5 bases). The germline V and J ends were trimmed by 8 bases and 3 bases, with 13 bases remaining between them. The CDR3 is made up of 12 amino acids. Per germline, CDR1 SQVTM and CDR2 ANQGSEA. CDR3 bases: TGCAGCACTGCCAGACAGTACACTGAAGCTTTCTTT. Protein product: CSTARQYTEAFF.

V usage is TRBV5-4 and J usage is TRBJ2-1, with 11 bases lining up with TRBD2. Germline lookup yields CDR1 SGHNT and CDR2 YYREEE (reference sequence). The CDR3 is made up of 17 amino acids. V lost 4 bases to trimming and J lost 10 bases; unmatched junction nucleotides: 16. The CDR3: CASSQRPVSGGAREQFF. In nucleotides, the CDR3 is TGTGCCAGCAGCCAACGACCCGTTAGCGGGGGGGCCAGAGAGCAGTTCTTC.

This clone was observed once. This rearrangement joins TRBV3-1 (or the pseudogene TRBV3-2) to TRBJ2-2; the D is unclear. The CDR3 consists of 14 residues. Germline V gene lookup returns CDR1 LGHDT and CDR2 YNNKEL (reference sequence). Between the trimmed V and J ends, which lost 4 bases and 3 bases, there was a span of 9 bases. CDR3 amino acids: CASSPPPDTGELFF. The CDR3 DNA follows: TGTGCCAGCAGCCCTCCCCCGGACACCGGGGAGCTGTTTTTT.

The rearrangement uses TRBV6-5 and TRBJ1-5; 9 nucleotides match TRBD1. The trim removed 6 bases at V and 7 bases at J, leaving 4 bases unmatched. Germline V gene lookup returns CDR1 MNHEY and CDR2 SVGAGI. This CDR3 spans 13 amino acids. The CDR3 nucleotides read TGTGCCAGCAGCCCGGACAGGGGACAGCCCCAGCATTTT. This sequence encodes CASSPDRGQPQHF.

The chain joins TRBV29-1 to TRBJ1-1, with D possibly being TRBD1 (5 bases). The germline gives CDR1 SQVTM, CDR2 ANQGSEA. Trimming stripped 6 bases from V and 7 bases from J, with 15 bases between. The CDR3 runs to 12 residues. The CDR3 coding sequence is TGCAGCGTCGCGGGACCTCAGTTTGAAGCTTTCTTT. Translating it yields CSVAGPQFEAFF.

This chain links TRBV3-1 (or the pseudogene TRBV3-2) with TRBJ2-3, with 12 bases that match TRBD1. Unmatched junction bases numbered 8, after V lost 3 bases and J lost 1 base. The germline V gene encodes CDR1 LGHDT and CDR2 YNNKEL (reference sequence). The CDR3 runs to 18 residues. CDR3 in DNA: TGTGCCAGCAGCCACTACGGGACAGGGGGCGCGGGCACAGATACGCAGTATTTT. Its protein is CASSHYGTGGAGTDTQYF.

This clone was observed once. The chain recombines TRBV27 with TRBJ1-6; TRBD1 agrees at 7 bases. Germline V lookup: CDR1 MNHEY, CDR2 SMNVEV (reference sequence). V lost 5 bases, J lost 8 bases, and 6 bases stayed unmatched. There are 14 residues in the CDR3. CDR3 protein: CASSPQGEHSPLHF. DNA for the CDR3: TGTGCCAGCAGTCCTCAGGGGGAGCATTCACCCCTCCACTTT.